This TCR beta chain was sequenced during a study of vaccination and CD4 T cells after COVID-19. Background on the study: The convalescents, six males and four females, included two who were Hispanic. Participants were given two doses of BNT162b2 or mRNA-1273 vaccine.

Scientists ran DNA taken from cultured CD4+ T cells through the Oncomine TCR Beta short-read assay for sequencing. Genomic DNA was drawn out of CD4+ T cells grown in culture. TCRdb itself ran the PCR reads through MiXCR, one entry per CDR3 protein. Counted here are fewer than 30,000 distinct CDR3 sequences, roughly 60% occurring once; the ten biggest clones make up about 15%. Germline V CDR1 and CDR2: SGHTA, FQGTGA. CDR3 length: 18 residues. With V trimmed by 2 bases and J by 1 base, 8 bases remained unmatched. Regarding this clonotype: Its antigen is currently unknown.

Stated treatment: roughly 11-day PBMC culture with coronavirus spike peptide pools or control peptides (ViraFEST assay). The receptor was isolated from a human donor who received a COVID-19 vaccine. The chain joins TRBV7-3 to TRBJ2-2; TRBD2 matches 9 bases. Sample: CD4+ T cells from blood, cultured in vitro, taken after SARS-CoV-2 vaccination. CDR3 in amino acids: CASSLRPGTSLNTGELFF. The CDR3 nucleotides are TGTGCCAGCAGCTTACGGCCTGGGACTAGCCTGAACACCGGGGAGCTGTTTTTT.